This T cell receptor beta chain was retrieved from a study of radiation and T cells in renal cell carcinoma. Turning to the study itself: Nephrectomy followed 15 Gy stereotactic body radiation by 4 weeks.

Using immunoSEQ multiplex PCR, the repertoire was profiled, and TCRdb retains in-frame clones only, with some absent. This table holds roughly 140,000 clones, roughly 89% found once. The study's findings and limits: From baseline, blood top tumor clonotypes peaked at 2 weeks post-radiation.

The CDR3 covers 17 residues. V lost 0 bases and J lost 0, with 15 bases in between. CDR1 is SGHKS and CDR2 is YYEKEE in the germline V gene (reference sequence). Time point noted: blood 2 weeks post-SBRT. Treatment denoted: 15 Gy SBRT to primary tumor, nephrectomy 4 weeks later. After SBRT, blood was collected at 2 and 4 weeks, plus baseline. This renal cell carcinoma was of the clear cell type. Turning to this clone: The antigen is unknown.

The starting material was blood, obtained from a patient whose treatment included radiotherapy and nephrectomy. The chain recombines TRBV5-5 with TRBJ1-2; D possibly corresponds to TRBD1 (6 bases). This clonotype was obtained from a woman between 50 and 59 years old with renal cell carcinoma. CDR3 coding DNA: TGTGCCAGCAGCTTGGCTGGGGGGGCTCGATCTAACTATGGCTACACCTTC. Translated: CASSLAGGARSNYGYTF. Together with reference TRBV5-5 and TRBJ1-2, the CDR3 gives the full variable domain: DAGVTQSPTHLIKTRGQQVTLRCSPISGHKSVSWYQQVLGQGPQFIFQYYEKEERGRGNFPDRFSARQFPNYSSELNVNALLLGDSALYLCASSLAGGARSNYGYTFGSGTRLTVV.